The 20 T cell receptor beta chains listed next were all sequenced from one sample in a study of OX40 agonist ivuxolimab in advanced cancers. Assay used: immunoSEQ multiplex PCR; TCRdb lists only in-frame clones, some missing. The table lists 40,000 to 60,000 clones, around 90% of them singletons. The sample in question was CD4+ or CD8+ T cells sorted from blood, obtained in a trial of the OX40 agonist ivuxolimab. Source of these receptors: an adult with an advanced solid tumor such as melanoma, head and neck, liver or kidney cancer.

This rearrangement joins TRBV5-1 to TRBJ2-2, with D perhaps matching TRBD2 (5 bases). Germline CDR1 and CDR2: SGHRS and YFSETQ. V dropped 1 base and J dropped 3 bases, with 10 bases sitting between them. The CDR3 is made up of 15 amino acids. CDR3 bases: TGCGCCAGCAGCTTGTTGCGGGTAGACACCGGGGAGCTGTTTTTT. Protein product: CASSLLRVDTGELFF.

This clone was recorded only once. V is TRBV19 and J is TRBJ2-1, with 13 bases aligning to TRBD2. The J segment lost 0 bases and the V segment lost 5 bases, leaving 4 bases of the junction unmatched. The CDR3 loop spans 17 amino acids. Germline values: CDR1 LNHDA, CDR2 SQIVND (reference sequence). Written as DNA, the CDR3 is TGTGCCAGTAGTTCATGGACTAGCGGGAGCTCCTACAATGAGCAGTTCTTC. The encoded protein is CASSSWTSGSSYNEQFF.

The V call is TRBV7-3, the J call TRBJ2-7, with D perhaps matching TRBD1 or TRBD2 (5 bases each). Trimming took 3 bases from V and 2 from J, leaving 11 bases between them. CDR3 size: 14 residues. Germline CDR1 reads SGHTA; CDR2 reads FQGTGA. This CDR3 reads CASSLGPTAYEQYF. CDR3 in DNA: TGTGCCAGCAGCTTGGGACCGACTGCCTACGAGCAGTACTTC.

This clone has just a few counts. This sample also contains other DNA sequences that code for the same CDR3. The chain carries TRBV28 and TRBJ1-2, with D hard to call. There are 12 residues in the CDR3. V was cut by 3 bases and J by 5 bases, with 7 bases left in between. Germline-derived CDR1 and CDR2 are MDHEN and SYDVKM. The CDR3 is CASSLEGYGYTF. In DNA form, the CDR3 reads TGTGCCAGCAGTTTGGAGGGTTATGGCTACACCTTC.

The J gene is TRBJ1-6, the V gene TRBV28, with a weak D call TRBD1 (5 bases). The CDR3 has 13 residues. V gave up 8 bases and J gave up 8 bases, with 13 bases separating them. Germline assignment: CDR1 MDHEN and CDR2 SYDVKM. The CDR3 reads CASGGSPDSPLHF. The DNA for the CDR3 is TGTGCCAGCGGGGGGTCGCCGGATTCACCCCTCCACTTT.

The rearrangement joins TRBV11-2 to TRBJ2-6; no definite D call. The V and J ends lost 5 bases and 1 base respectively, with 6 bases between them. The germline V gene has CDR1 SGHAT and CDR2 FQNNGV. CDR3 size: 14 residues. This CDR3 is CASSPRSGANVLTF. The CDR3 coding sequence is TGTGCCAGCAGCCCCCGATCTGGGGCCAACGTCCTGACTTTC.

The rearrangement links TRBV19 to TRBJ2-2, with 7 positions matching TRBD2. Unmatched junction bases numbered 8, after V lost 7 bases and J lost 0 bases. Germline CDR1 is LNHDA and CDR2 is SQIVND (reference sequence). The CDR3 is made up of 16 amino acids. Here the CDR3 reads CASIRSGASNTGELFF. DNA of the CDR3: TGTGCCAGTATAAGAAGCGGGGCCTCGAACACCGGGGAGCTGTTTTTT.

The chain joins TRBV4-1 to TRBJ2-7; TRBD1 matches at 10 bases. The CDR3 totals 15 residues. From germline, CDR1 is MGHRA and CDR2 YSYEKL. Losses at the gene ends were 0 bases for V and 7 bases for J; bases not matched to a gene: 6. As DNA, the CDR3 is TGCGCCAGCAGCCAAGATCAGGGACAGGGGTATGAGCAGTACTTC. Translation gives CASSQDQGQGYEQYF.

The rearrangement joins TRBV30 to TRBJ2-1; 11 nucleotides line up with TRBD2. With 4 bases clipped from V and 1 base from J, the junction kept 3 bases outside the gene matches. Germline-derived CDR1 and CDR2 are GTSNPN and SVGIG (reference sequence). The CDR3 has 15 residues. The CDR3 nucleotides read TGTGCCTGGAACCGACTAGCGGGATCCTACAATGAGCAGTTCTTC. It encodes CAWNRLAGSYNEQFF.

Concerning this clone: Other DNA sequences of this sample code for an identical CDR3. This sequence joins TRBV18 and TRBJ2-5; TRBD2 is a possible D gene (6 bases). Germline CDR1 KGHSH, CDR2 LQKENI. Trimming took off 1 base at V and 1 base at J, with 7 bases between the two ends. The CDR3 covers 14 residues. The CDR3 region is CASSPRRGQETQYF. Written as DNA, the CDR3 is TGTGCCAGCTCACCACGGAGGGGCCAAGAGACCCAGTACTTC.

V gene TRBV30 combines with J gene TRBJ1-2; perhaps TRBD1 as D (6 bases). The CDR3 sequence is 15 residues long. Trimming removed 3 bases at V and 5 bases at J, with 19 bases between. Germline CDR1 GTSNPN, CDR2 SVGIG (reference sequence). In DNA form, the CDR3 reads TGTGCCTGGAGGAACAGGGTTCTCTTTTCGTATGGCTACACCTTC. This encodes CAWRNRVLFSYGYTF.

V is TRBV18 and J is TRBJ1-1, with D maybe TRBD1 (6 bases). The CDR3 is 13 residues long. Trimming shortened V by 0 bases and J by 10 bases, and 12 bases separated the two germline ends. The V gene's germline CDR1 is KGHSH and CDR2 LQKENI. This chain's CDR3 is CASSPPGRGGAFF. The CDR3 bases are TGTGCCAGCTCACCACCGGGAAGGGGGGGAGCTTTCTTT.

V gene TRBV2 combines with J gene TRBJ1-5, with D unresolved. The ends were cut back, 6 bases at V and 3 bases at J, with 9 bases in the middle. There are 13 residues in the CDR3. In germline, CDR1 is SNHLY, CDR2 FYNNEI. CDR3 loop: CASRQIPNQPQHF. Written as DNA, the CDR3 is TGTGCCAGCAGACAAATTCCCAATCAGCCCCAGCATTTT.

This clone appeared a single time. The V call is TRBV28, the J call TRBJ2-7, with 8 bases that match TRBD1. Trimming at V came to 1 base and at J to 2 bases, leaving 7 bases not matched to a gene. CDR1 and CDR2 (germline): MDHEN, SYDVKM. The CDR3 consists of 16 residues. Here the CDR3 DNA reads TGTGCCAGCAGTTTATATCAGGGGGCGGTGGCCTACGAGCAGTACTTC. It is translated as CASSLYQGAVAYEQYF.

This sequence joins TRBV28 and TRBJ1-3; TRBD1 aligns across 8 bases. The CDR3 length is 14 residues. Germline V gene data show CDR1 as MDHEN and CDR2 as SYDVKM. V shed 3 bases, J shed 8 bases, and the junction held 6 bases outside the gene matches. CDR3 sequence: CASSLTGDRHTIYF. The CDR3 DNA reads as TGTGCCAGCAGTTTGACAGGGGATCGGCACACCATATATTTT.

The chain is built from TRBV7-2 and TRBJ1-6, with D tentatively TRBD1 (6 bases). V was cut by 1 base and J by 11 bases, with 15 bases left in between. In germline, CDR1 is SGHTA, CDR2 FQGNSA. The CDR3 spans 15 residues. The CDR3 nucleotides are TGTGCCAGCAGCTTAGTAACAGGGAGTAAGCCACCCCTCCACTTT. Protein product: CASSLVTGSKPPLHF.

The chain combines TRBV10-3 with TRBJ1-5, with no clear D. The germline V gene has CDR1 ENHRY and CDR2 SYGVKD. V gave up 6 bases and J gave up 10 bases, with 13 bases separating them. The CDR3 loop spans 12 amino acids. The chain's CDR3 is CAISSPTRPQHF. The CDR3 DNA reads TGTGCCATCAGCTCTCCGACTAGACCCCAGCATTTT.

The rearrangement uses TRBV9 and TRBJ2-1; the match to TRBD2 covers 8 bases. The germline V gene has CDR1 SGDLS and CDR2 YYNGEE. The trim removed 5 bases at V and 6 bases at J, leaving 10 bases unmatched. This CDR3 is 15 amino acids long. CDR3 DNA sequence: TGTGCCAGCAGGTTCGGGAGCGGGAGTGCCAATGAGCAGTTCTTC. Amino acids: CASRFGSGSANEQFF.

The chain carries TRBV5-1 and TRBJ1-1; TRBD1 agrees at 7 bases. Germline V gives CDR1 SGHRS, CDR2 YFSETQ. This CDR3 has 14 residues. The V and J ends lost 1 base and 6 bases, in that order; junction bases with no gene match: 6. The CDR3 DNA reads as TGCGCCAGCAGCTTGTCGGGCAGGGGGTCTGAAGCTTTCTTT. Residues: CASSLSGRGSEAFF.

This chain connects TRBV7-2 to TRBJ1-3, with D hard to call. The CDR3 length is 14 residues. The ends were cut back, 1 base at V and 0 bases at J, with 4 bases in the middle. From germline, CDR1 is SGHTA and CDR2 FQGNSA. In nucleotides, the CDR3 is TGTGCCAGCAGCTTAGAGAGCTCTGGAAACACCATATATTTT. Its protein product is CASSLESSGNTIYF. Full variable domain (outside the CDR3, taken from reference TRBV7-2 and TRBJ1-3): GAGVSQSPSNKVTEKGKDVELRCDPISGHTALYWYRQSLGQGLEFLIYFQGNSAPDKSGLPSDRFSAERTGGSVSTLTIQRTQQEDSAVYLCASSLESSGNTIYFGEGSWLTVV.